The source of this T cell receptor (beta chain) is a study of early T cells in non-severe SARS-CoV-2 infection (dated by TCRdb to 2020 to 2022). Regarding the study in general: Bulk RNA from unsorted whole blood was used for TCR sequencing, so alpha and beta chains could not be paired. Study-wide findings and limitations: VDJdb matching was skewed toward anti-spike CD8 responses and likely underestimated virus-specific expansions by missing private and CD4 specificities.

There are many counts of this clonotype. Its antigen remains unidentified. Within one base of it there is no much larger clone, and no base qualities were kept. Libraries came from 5' RACE. The data were produced on a NextSeq 500. The TCR library protocol attached unique molecular identifiers to individual cDNA molecules to correct for sequencing error and PCR bias. Both TCR alpha and beta chains were sequenced, and tight co-correlation was observed between alpha and beta sequence abundances in each sample. In the source study's methods: Decombinator V4 was used to perform V gene, J gene and CDR3 annotation of TCR sequences. Expanded TCRs were defined as changing significantly between any two time points under a Poisson model with p below 0.0001. TCR abundances were normalised to the total number of TCRs sequenced per sample and were expressed as counts per million. TRAV1-2 paired with TRAJ12, TRAJ20 or TRAJ33 defined MAIT TCRs, while TRAV10 paired with TRAJ18 defined iNKT TCRs. VDJdb, accessed 1 November 2021, was searched for CMV, EBV and SARS-CoV-2 annotated TCRs, with TCRs annotated for multiple antigens excluded. TCRdb passed the public sequencing reads through fastp at Q25 and MiXCR, retaining productive beta sequences. CDR3 protein sequences are deduplicated, and each keeps its most common genes and DNA. These V and J calls originate from TCRdb's pipeline instead of the authors' own analysis. In this sample the table shows about 69,000 distinct CDR3 sequences, approximately 4.5% of which occur a single time. More than 3% of the sample is held by the ten biggest clonotypes.

A case-control design nested within a healthcare worker cohort in London, UK, was used, with weekly nasopharyngeal swab PCR tests and blood sampling performed. Healthcare workers were enrolled in the week of the UK lockdown, from 23 to 31 March 2020, and were followed every week for up to roughly 15 weeks. CDR1 SGHRS and CDR2 YFSETQ were looked up in the germline V gene. Reading from cysteine to phenylalanine, the CDR3 counts 17 amino acids. The read is trimmed to its CDR3 DNA, 51 bases read in frame from base 1. Compared with germline, V lacks 4 bases and J lacks 5 bases; bases without a gene match: 14.

Sequencing was performed on whole blood, taken at baseline. The receptor chain draws on TRBV5-1 and TRBJ1-5, with 8 bases in between that match TRBD1. This receptor was identified in an adult who was a healthcare worker with PCR-confirmed SARS-CoV-2 infection or an uninfected control (not recorded which). The donor label of this sample is uncertain. CDR3 loop: CASSRRPTGERDQPQHF. The DNA reads as follows: TGCGCCAGCAGCCGACGCCCGACAGGGGAGAGGGATCAGCCCCAGCATTTT. With the portions outside the CDR3 filled from the reference TRBV5-1 and TRBJ1-5 genes, the complete variable region becomes KAGVTQTPRYLIKTRGQQVTLSCSPISGHRSVSWYQQTPGQGLQFLFEYFSETQRNKGNFPGRFSGRQFSNSRSEMNVSTLELGDSALYLCASSRRPTGERDQPQHFGDGTRLSIL.